This entry lists 24 T cell receptor beta chains sequenced from one sample in a study of T-cell memory formation after mild COVID-19. Each CDR3 protein gets one entry after TCRdb re-called the 5' RACE reads with MiXCR. The table lists about 560,000 distinct CDR3 sequences, approximately 19% of them singletons. The specimen was PBMCs or a T cell subset sorted from them (not recorded which). The source of these receptors is an adult woman who had mild COVID-19 (a few samples of this study predate the infection). Cell type and time point are not known.

This clonotype has a handful of counts. J is TRBJ2-6 and V is TRBV3-1; a weak D match, TRBD1 (6 bases). V was cut by 2 bases and J by 1 base, with 9 bases left in between. From germline, CDR1 is LGHDT and CDR2 YNNKEL (reference sequence). The CDR3 contains 16 residues. The chain's CDR3 is CASSQIGQSGANVLTF. CDR3 DNA: TGTGCCAGCAGCCAAATAGGACAGTCTGGGGCCAACGTCCTGACTTTC.

This chain links TRBV5-4 with TRBJ2-3; TRBD2 agrees at 8 bases. Germline values: CDR1 SGHNT, CDR2 YYREEE (reference sequence). V dropped 4 bases and J dropped 0; count of bases not matched to a gene: 7. The CDR3 consists of 16 residues. The CDR3 here is CASSPSLAASTDTQYF. CDR3 bases: TGTGCCAGCAGCCCGTCACTAGCGGCTAGCACAGATACGCAGTATTTT. Combining the CDR3 with reference TRBV5-4 and TRBJ2-3 gives the whole variable domain ETGVTQSPTHLIKTRGQQVTLRCSSQSGHNTVSWYQQALGQGPQFIFQYYREEENGRGNFPPRFSGLQFPNYSSELNVNALELDDSALYLCASSPSLAASTDTQYFGPGTRLTVL.

The rearrangement uses TRBV20-1 and TRBJ2-5, with 12 bases aligning to TRBD2. The CDR3 covers 15 residues. CDR1 and CDR2 (germline): DFQATT, SNEGSKA (reference sequence). V dropped 5 bases and J dropped 4; count of bases not matched to a gene: 8. The CDR3 region is CSAQTSGSHGETQYF. CDR3 sequence (DNA): TGCAGTGCTCAGACTAGCGGGAGTCATGGAGAGACCCAGTACTTC.

This clonotype was counted between two and nine times. The rearrangement joins TRBV25-1 to TRBJ2-7, with a weak D call TRBD1 (5 bases). V was shortened by 3 bases and J by 7 bases, with 10 bases between the two germline ends. Germline V gene sequence: CDR1 MGHDK, CDR2 SYGVNS. CDR3 length: 12 residues. CDR3 loop: CASSDPDKEQYF. The DNA of the CDR3 is TGTGCCAGCAGTGACCCGGACAAGGAGCAGTACTTC.

The J gene is TRBJ2-2, the V gene TRBV14, with a possible D match to TRBD1 (5 bases). CDR3 size: 20 residues. The V end lost 4 bases, the J end lost 3 bases, and 27 bases lay between the germline ends. The germline gives CDR1 SGHDN, CDR2 FVKESK. The CDR3 loop reads CASSPWLRAIKGWDTGELFF. CDR3 coding DNA: TGTGCCAGCAGCCCTTGGCTCAGGGCGATTAAAGGTTGGGACACCGGGGAGCTGTTTTTT.

The chain uses TRBV7-9 and TRBJ2-1; 10 bases agree with TRBD1. CDR3 length: 16 amino acids. The trim removed 5 bases at V and 2 bases at J, leaving 6 bases unmatched. In germline, CDR1 is SEHNR, CDR2 FQNEAQ (reference sequence). For the CDR3, the DNA is TGTGCCAGCAGCCTCGACAGGGGGCCTACCTACAATGAGCAGTTCTTC. Amino acid sequence: CASSLDRGPTYNEQFF.

This clonotype was found many times. The chain combines TRBV27 with TRBJ1-4, with a weak D call TRBD1 (5 bases). This CDR3 comprises 15 residues. Deletions cut 6 bases from V and 8 bases from J, with 19 bases between. The germline CDR1 and CDR2 sequences are MNHEY and SMNVEV (reference sequence). This chain's CDR3 is CASRRSRGAGEKLFF. CDR3 nucleotide sequence: TGTGCCAGCAGGCGTTCACGCGGGGCGGGGGAAAAACTGTTTTTT. Variable domain in full (rest from reference TRBV27 and TRBJ1-4): EAQVTQNPRYLITVTGKKLTVTCSQNMNHEYMSWYRQDPGLGLRQIYYSMNVEVTDKGDVPEGYKVSRKEKRNFPLILESPSPNQTSLYFCASRRSRGAGEKLFFGSGTQLSVL.

V gene TRBV19 combines with J gene TRBJ2-7; D perhaps matches TRBD1 (5 bases). This CDR3 spans 17 amino acids. Germline V gene data show CDR1 as LNHDA and CDR2 as SQIVND (reference sequence). Trimming removed 4 bases at V and 4 bases at J, with 23 bases between. This CDR3 is CASSTSSRVRVPYEQYF. Written as DNA, the CDR3 is TGTGCCAGTAGTACTTCCTCCAGGGTTCGCGTTCCTTACGAGCAGTACTTC. Variable domain in full (rest from reference TRBV19 and TRBJ2-7): DGGITQSPKYLFRKEGQNVTLSCEQNLNHDAMYWYRQDPGQGLRLIYYSQIVNDFQKGDIAEGYSVSREKKESFPLTVTSAQKNPTAFYLCASSTSSRVRVPYEQYFGPGTRLTVT.

This clonotype was observed at least ten times. This chain joins TRBV7-6 and TRBJ1-2; 9 bases align to TRBD1. Looked up from germline, CDR1 is SGHVS and CDR2 is FNYEAQ. This CDR3 contains 13 residues. V shed 5 bases and J 4 bases; nucleotides not matched to a gene: 2. CDR3 sequence (DNA): TGTGCCAGCAGCCCGGGACAGGGCTATGGCTACACCTTC. It is translated as CASSPGQGYGYTF.

The sample holds a few counts of this clonotype. The J gene is TRBJ2-2, the V gene TRBV14; the D is unclear. This CDR3 comprises 16 residues. V was shortened by 0 bases and J by 5 bases, with 13 bases between the two germline ends. Germline V CDR1 and CDR2: SGHDN, FVKESK. The CDR3 coding sequence is TGTGCCAGCAGCCAAGATCTGAAACGTCGGACCGGGGAGCTGTTTTTT. This sequence encodes CASSQDLKRRTGELFF.

This clonotype turned up a few times. This chain connects TRBV5-6 to TRBJ1-1; the D gene is possibly TRBD1 (5 bases). CDR3 length: 13 residues. V gave up 5 bases and J gave up 11 bases, with 19 bases separating them. Germline assignment: CDR1 SGHDT and CDR2 YYEEEE. For the CDR3, the DNA is TGTGCCAGCAGAGTTTGGGGGGATATATCTGCTTTCTTT. Amino acids: CASRVWGDISAFF. Based on the CDR3 plus reference TRBV5-6 and TRBJ1-1, the full variable domain is DAGVTQSPTHLIKTRGQQVTLRCSPKSGHDTVSWYQQALGQGPQFIFQYYEEEERQRGNFPDRFSGHQFPNYSSELNVNALLLGDSALYLCASRVWGDISAFFGQGTRLTVV.

This clonotype occurred a few times. This rearrangement joins TRBV20-1 to TRBJ2-5; 8 bases agree with TRBD1. The V segment lost 4 bases and the J segment 5 bases; nucleotides outside the gene matches: 9. The CDR3 is 14 amino acids. CDR1 DFQATT and CDR2 SNEGSKA come from the germline V gene (reference sequence). CDR3 region: CSANVRGRLETQYF. CDR3 DNA: TGCAGTGCTAACGTCAGGGGGCGGTTGGAGACCCAGTACTTC.

The V call is TRBV4-2, the J call TRBJ2-3; D is ambiguous. Germline CDR1 LGHNA, CDR2 YNFKEQ. The CDR3 is 15 residues long. With 0 bases removed from V and 0 bases from J, the gap between germline ends came to 7 bases. The CDR3 loop is CASSQDFVSTDTQYF. DNA of the CDR3: TGTGCCAGCAGCCAAGATTTCGTTAGCACAGATACGCAGTATTTT.

This clonotype was observed a few times. The chain uses TRBV5-1 and TRBJ2-3; D might be TRBD2 (6 bases). V was trimmed by 4 bases and J by 6 bases, leaving 15 bases between them. CDR1 and CDR2 (germline): SGHRS, YFSETQ. The CDR3 totals 14 residues. CDR3 DNA sequence: TGCGCCAGCAGCATCCGGGACTCTGCGGATACGCAGTATTTT. It is translated as CASSIRDSADTQYF.

The V gene is TRBV28, the J gene TRBJ2-2, with 11 bases aligning to TRBD1. This CDR3 spans 17 amino acids. Trimming at V came to 7 bases and at J to 5 bases, leaving 12 bases not matched to a gene. Germline lookup yields CDR1 MDHEN and CDR2 SYDVKM. This chain's CDR3 is CASIFRMDRGRTGELFF. DNA for the CDR3: TGTGCCAGCATCTTCCGGATGGACAGGGGGCGAACCGGGGAGCTGTTTTTT.

This sequence joins TRBV6-5 and TRBJ1-1; D is perhaps TRBD1 (6 bases). The CDR3 spans 15 residues. V dropped 2 bases and J dropped 1 base, with 11 bases sitting between them. Germline values: CDR1 MNHEY, CDR2 SVGAGI. The CDR3 spells CASSYQDSENTEAFF. The CDR3 DNA reads as TGTGCCAGCAGTTACCAGGACAGCGAGAACACTGAAGCTTTCTTT.

This clonotype was seen only a few times. The V call is TRBV29-1, the J call TRBJ1-1, with D possibly TRBD1 on 5 matching bases. Trimming took 6 bases from V and 4 from J, leaving 15 bases between them. Germline V CDR1 and CDR2: SQVTM, ANQGSEA. There are 13 residues in the CDR3. The CDR3 DNA follows: TGCAGCGTATCCAGGGCCCTGGCCACTGAAGCTTTCTTT. Encoded protein: CSVSRALATEAFF. The full variable domain, with the rest looked up from reference TRBV29-1 and TRBJ1-1, is SAVISQKPSRDICQRGTSLTIQCQVDSQVTMMFWYRQQPGQSLTLIATANQGSEATYESGFVIDKFPISRPNLTFSTLTVSNMSPEDSSIYLCSVSRALATEAFFGQGTRLTVV.

This chain joins TRBV7-9 and TRBJ2-5; D is perhaps TRBD1 (6 bases). This CDR3 comprises 15 residues. The germline gives CDR1 SEHNR, CDR2 FQNEAQ (reference sequence). V was trimmed by 2 bases and J by 1 base, leaving 11 bases between them. CDR3: CASSLFGQLQETQYF. CDR3 nucleotides: TGTGCCAGCAGCTTATTTGGACAGCTCCAAGAGACCCAGTACTTC.

This CDR3 reads CASSLVTTGTAEAFF. Here the CDR3 DNA reads TGTGCCAGCAGCTTGGTTACAACAGGGACTGCTGAAGCTTTCTTT. The genes are TRBV7-6 and TRBJ1-1, with D possibly matching TRBD1 (6 bases). CDR3 size: 15 residues. V was pared by 3 bases and J by 6 bases, with 17 bases between. CDR1 and CDR2 from the germline V gene are SGHVS and FNYEAQ.

This clonotype was seen more than once but under ten times. This chain joins TRBV29-1 and TRBJ2-4; 8 nucleotides match TRBD2. The V and J ends lost 5 bases and 0 bases, in that order; junction bases with no gene match: 3. Germline CDR1 SQVTM, CDR2 ANQGSEA. CDR3 size: 14 residues. CDR3 in DNA: TGCAGCGTTCTCACTAGCGGAGCCAAAAACATTCAGTACTTC. Translated, it gives CSVLTSGAKNIQYF. The full variable domain, its missing parts supplied by reference TRBV29-1 and TRBJ2-4, is SAVISQKPSRDICQRGTSLTIQCQVDSQVTMMFWYRQQPGQSLTLIATANQGSEATYESGFVIDKFPISRPNLTFSTLTVSNMSPEDSSIYLCSVLTSGAKNIQYFGAGTRLSVL.

In its sample, this clonotype was seen a few times. The chain is built from TRBV4-3 and TRBJ2-1; the match to TRBD2 covers 13 bases. The trim removed 1 base at V and 10 bases at J, leaving 1 base unmatched. The CDR3 is 14 residues long. Germline assignment: CDR1 LGHNA and CDR2 YSLEER. As DNA, the CDR3 is TGCGCCAGCAGCCAAGCACTAGCGGGAGGGGAGCAGTTCTTC. The encoded protein is CASSQALAGGEQFF.

J is TRBJ2-2 and V is TRBV5-1, with a weak D call TRBD1 (6 bases). The CDR3 is made up of 14 amino acids. Germline V lookup: CDR1 SGHRS, CDR2 YFSETQ. Trimming shortened V by 0 bases and J by 7 bases, and 10 bases separated the two germline ends. CDR3 sequence: CASSLDREYGELFF. The CDR3, as DNA: TGCGCCAGCAGCTTGGACAGGGAGTACGGGGAGCTGTTTTTT.

This clonotype was observed a handful of times. V and J are TRBV7-9 and TRBJ2-2; TRBD2 matches at 13 bases. V gave up 7 bases and J gave up 7 bases; unmatched junction bases: 9. Per the germline V gene, CDR1 is SEHNR and CDR2 is FQNEAQ (reference sequence). The CDR3 extends over 16 amino acids. Here the CDR3 reads CASTTGLAGKDGELFF. The CDR3 DNA reads as TGTGCCAGCACAACGGGACTAGCGGGAAAGGACGGGGAGCTGTTTTTT.

CDR3 sequence reads: CASSGHQSPEQFF. The CDR3 nucleotides are TGCGCCAGCAGCGGGCACCAGTCCCCTGAGCAGTTCTTC. The chain uses TRBV5-1 and TRBJ2-1; D remains unclear. CDR1 is SGHRS, CDR2 YFSETQ, per germline. This CDR3 has 13 residues. V gave up 4 bases and J gave up 9 bases, with 14 bases separating them.